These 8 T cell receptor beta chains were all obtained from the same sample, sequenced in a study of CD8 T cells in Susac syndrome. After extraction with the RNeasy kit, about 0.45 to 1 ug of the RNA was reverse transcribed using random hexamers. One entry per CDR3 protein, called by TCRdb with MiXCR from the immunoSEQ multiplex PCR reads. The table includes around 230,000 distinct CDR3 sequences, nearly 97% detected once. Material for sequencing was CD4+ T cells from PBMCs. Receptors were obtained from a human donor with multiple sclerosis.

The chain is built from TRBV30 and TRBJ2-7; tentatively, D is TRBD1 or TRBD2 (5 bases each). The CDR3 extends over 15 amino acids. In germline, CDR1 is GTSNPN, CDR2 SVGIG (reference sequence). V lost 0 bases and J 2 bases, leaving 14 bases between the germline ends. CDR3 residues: CAWSVPRGLAYEQYF. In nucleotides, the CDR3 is TGTGCCTGGAGTGTACCCCGGGGCCTGGCCTACGAGCAGTACTTC.

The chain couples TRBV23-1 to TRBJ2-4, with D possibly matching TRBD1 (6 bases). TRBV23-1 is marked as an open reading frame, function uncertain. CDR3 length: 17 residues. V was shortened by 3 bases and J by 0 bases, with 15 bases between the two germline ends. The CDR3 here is CASSHTRDKLAKNIQYF. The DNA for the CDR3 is TGCGCCAGCAGTCATACGAGGGACAAATTAGCCAAAAACATTCAGTACTTC.

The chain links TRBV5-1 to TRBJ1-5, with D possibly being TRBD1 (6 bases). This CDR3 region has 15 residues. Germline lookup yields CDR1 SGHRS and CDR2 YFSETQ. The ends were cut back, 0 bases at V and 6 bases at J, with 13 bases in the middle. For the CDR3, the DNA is TGCGCCAGCAGCTTGGCCCCCACACAGGGTCAGCCCCAGCATTTT. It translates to CASSLAPTQGQPQHF.

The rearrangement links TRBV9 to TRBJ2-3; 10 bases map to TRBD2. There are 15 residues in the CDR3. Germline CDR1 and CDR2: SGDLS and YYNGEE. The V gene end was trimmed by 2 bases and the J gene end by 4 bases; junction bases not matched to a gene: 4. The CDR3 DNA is TGTGCCAGCAGCGTCAGCGGGGGGGGCGCAGATACGCAGTATTTT. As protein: CASSVSGGGADTQYF.

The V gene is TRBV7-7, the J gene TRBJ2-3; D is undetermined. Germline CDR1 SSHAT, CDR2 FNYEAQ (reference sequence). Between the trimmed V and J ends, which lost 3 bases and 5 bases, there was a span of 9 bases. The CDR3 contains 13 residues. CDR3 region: CASSFSELDTQYF. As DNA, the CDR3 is TGTGCCAGCAGCTTTTCCGAGTTAGATACGCAGTATTTT.

CDR3 coding DNA: TGTGCCAGCAGCGTAGACGGGAGTGGGTACGAGCAGTACTTC. Translating it yields CASSVDGSGYEQYF. The genes are TRBV9 and TRBJ2-7; the D gene is possibly TRBD2 (6 bases). Trimming removed 0 bases from V and 4 bases from J, with 11 bases in between. The CDR3 totals 14 residues. The germline CDR1 and CDR2 sequences are SGDLS and YYNGEE. The full variable domain, in which reference TRBV9 and TRBJ2-7 provide the parts outside the CDR3, is DSGVTQTPKHLITATGQRVTLRCSPRSGDLSVYWYQQSLDQGLQFLIQYYNGEERAKGNILERFSAQQFPDLHSELNLSSLELGDSALYFCASSVDGSGYEQYFGPGTRLTVT.

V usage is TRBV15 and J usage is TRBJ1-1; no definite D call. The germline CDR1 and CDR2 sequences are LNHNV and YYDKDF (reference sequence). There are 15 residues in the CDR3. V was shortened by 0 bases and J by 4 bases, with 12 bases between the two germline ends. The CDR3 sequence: CATSRDPGASTEAFF. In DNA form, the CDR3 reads TGTGCCACCAGCAGAGATCCAGGAGCTAGCACTGAAGCTTTCTTT. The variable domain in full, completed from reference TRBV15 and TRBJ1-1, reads DAMVIQNPRYQVTQFGKPVTLSCSQTLNHNVMYWYQQKSSQAPKLLFHYYDKDFNNEADTPDNFQSRRPNTSFCFLDIRSPGLGDTAMYLCATSRDPGASTEAFFGQGTRLTVV.

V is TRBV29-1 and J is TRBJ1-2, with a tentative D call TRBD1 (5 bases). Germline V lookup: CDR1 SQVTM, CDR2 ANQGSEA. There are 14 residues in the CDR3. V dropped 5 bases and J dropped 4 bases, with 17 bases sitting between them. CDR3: CSVITVGGFYGYTF. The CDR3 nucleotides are TGCAGCGTTATAACCGTCGGGGGGTTCTATGGCTACACCTTC.